The following is a TCR beta chain sequence with its context. This sample stems from a study of cytomegalovirus exposure and HLA in healthy donors. PCR was performed using 60 Vbeta and 13 Jbeta primers. The protocol was immunoSEQ multiplex PCR, while the TCRdb copy is restricted to in-frame clones and leaves out a portion. The top ten hold roughly 2% of the sample, which has 150,000 or so clones, roughly 80% seen once. The CDR3 runs 12 residues. V shed 6 bases and J shed 8 bases, with 13 bases lying between them. The germline CDR1 and CDR2 sequences are MNHEY and SVGAGI. This chain links TRBV6-5 with TRBJ1-2; D uncertain. The sequencing sample was made of PBMCs. This TCR was sampled from a female donor in good health and CMV-seronegative. Here the CDR3 reads CASRSDYLGYTF. The CDR3 DNA sequence: TGTGCCAGCAGATCGGACTATTTGGGCTACACCTTC.